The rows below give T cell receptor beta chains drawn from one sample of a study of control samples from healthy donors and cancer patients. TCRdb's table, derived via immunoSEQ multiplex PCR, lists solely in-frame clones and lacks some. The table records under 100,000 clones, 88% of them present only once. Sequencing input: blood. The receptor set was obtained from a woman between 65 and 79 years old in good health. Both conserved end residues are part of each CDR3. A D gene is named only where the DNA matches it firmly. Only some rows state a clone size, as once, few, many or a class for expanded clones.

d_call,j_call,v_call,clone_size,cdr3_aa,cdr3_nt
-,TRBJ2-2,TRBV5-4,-,CASSLDLGGTGELFF,TGTGCCAGCAGCTTGGACCTAGGGGGGACCGGGGAGCTGTTTTTT
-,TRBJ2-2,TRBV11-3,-,CASSLAGPGGELFF,TGTGCCAGCAGCTTAGCCGGCCCAGGTGGGGAGCTGTTTTTT
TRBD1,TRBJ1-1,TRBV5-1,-,CASSLGTGDSTEAFF,TGCGCCAGCAGCTTGGGGACAGGGGATAGCACTGAAGCTTTCTTT
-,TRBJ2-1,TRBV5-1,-,CASSGTTNNEQFF,TGCGCCAGCAGCGGGACAACGAACAATGAGCAGTTCTTC
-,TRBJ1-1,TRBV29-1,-,CSVFTGSAEAFF,TGCAGCGTTTTTACAGGGTCCGCTGAAGCTTTCTTT
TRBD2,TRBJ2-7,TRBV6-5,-,CASRAGGAYEQYF,TGTGCCAGCAGGGCGGGGGGGGCCTACGAGCAGTACTTC
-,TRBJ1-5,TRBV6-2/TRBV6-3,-,CASSNGSNQPQHF,TGTGCCAGCAGTAACGGGAGCAATCAGCCCCAGCATTTT
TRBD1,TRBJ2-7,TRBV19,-,CASSIGTGEYEQYF,TGTGCCAGTAGTATAGGAACAGGGGAGTACGAGCAGTACTTC
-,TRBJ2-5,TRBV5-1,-,CASSLGRGQTQYF,TGCGCCAGCAGCTTAGGCAGGGGTCAGACCCAGTACTTC
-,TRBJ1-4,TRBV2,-,CASSARFNEKLFF,TGTGCCAGCAGTGCTAGGTTTAATGAAAAACTGTTTTTT
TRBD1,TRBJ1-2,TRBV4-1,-,CASSRQGAEGYTF,TGCGCCAGCAGCCGGCAGGGGGCAGAGGGCTACACCTTC
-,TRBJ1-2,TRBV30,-,CAWSVLGGYGYTF,TGTGCCTGGAGTGTATTGGGCGGTTATGGCTACACCTTC
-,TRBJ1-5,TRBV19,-,CASRFQDRSNQPQHF,TGTGCCAGTAGGTTCCAGGACAGAAGCAATCAGCCCCAGCATTTT
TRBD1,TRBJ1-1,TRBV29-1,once,CSGLTGTVNTEAFF,TGCAGCGGATTAACCGGGACAGTGAACACTGAAGCTTTCTTT
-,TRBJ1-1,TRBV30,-,CAWSVRVMNTEAFF,TGTGCCTGGAGTGTACGGGTAATGAACACTGAAGCTTTCTTT
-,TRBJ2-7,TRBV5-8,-,CASTSPVGIEQYF,TGTGCCAGCACTTCCCCGGTGGGGATCGAGCAGTACTTC
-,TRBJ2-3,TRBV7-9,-,CASSLDQGGPRTDTQYF,TGTGCCAGCAGCCTAGACCAAGGCGGGCCCCGCACAGATACGCAGTATTTT
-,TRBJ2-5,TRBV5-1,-,CASSPGAAQETQYF,TGCGCCAGCAGCCCGGGGGCGGCTCAAGAGACCCAGTACTTC
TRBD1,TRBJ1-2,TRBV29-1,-,CSVDLKGTGDSDGYTF,TGCAGCGTTGATTTAAAAGGGACAGGGGATTCCGATGGCTACACCTTC
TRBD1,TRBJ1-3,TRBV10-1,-,CASGEGQGKGNTIYF,TGCGCCAGCGGTGAAGGACAGGGAAAAGGAAACACCATATATTTT
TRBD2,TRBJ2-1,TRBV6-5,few,CASIPTSGGYNEQFF,TGTGCCAGCATCCCGACTAGCGGGGGGTACAATGAGCAGTTCTTC
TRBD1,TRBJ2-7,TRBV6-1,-,CASSASGSQGANEQYF,TGTGCCAGCAGTGCGTCCGGGAGTCAGGGGGCGAACGAGCAGTACTTC
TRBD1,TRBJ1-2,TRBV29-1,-,CSITGGSGGYTF,TGCAGCATAACAGGGGGCTCGGGTGGCTACACCTTC
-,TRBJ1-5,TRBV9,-,CASSPGGGSNQPQHF,TGTGCCAGCAGCCCGGGAGGAGGAAGCAATCAGCCCCAGCATTTT
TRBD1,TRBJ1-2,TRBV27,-,CASSQDRVRTYTF,TGTGCCAGCAGTCAAGACAGGGTGAGAACATACACCTTC
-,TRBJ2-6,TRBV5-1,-,CASSLVVANVLTF,TGCGCCAGCAGCTTGGTCGTGGCCAACGTCCTGACTTTC
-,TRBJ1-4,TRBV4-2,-,CASSQGRAEGEKLFF,TGTGCCAGCAGCCAAGGGAGGGCAGAGGGTGAGAAACTGTTTTTT
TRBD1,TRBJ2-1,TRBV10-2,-,CASSGLGQETYNEQFF,TGCGCCAGCAGTGGCCTGGGACAGGAAACTTACAATGAGCAGTTCTTC
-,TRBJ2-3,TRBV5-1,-,CASSSGQLTDTQYF,TGCGCCAGCAGCTCCGGACAGCTCACAGATACGCAGTATTTT
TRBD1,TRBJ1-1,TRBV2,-,CASSRRGQTNTEAFF,TGTGCCAGCAGTAGGAGGGGGCAAACGAACACTGAAGCTTTCTTT
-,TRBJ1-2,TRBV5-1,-,CASSLGGVYNYGYTF,TGCGCCAGCAGCCTTGGTGGGGTCTATAACTATGGCTACACCTTC
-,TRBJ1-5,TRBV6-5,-,CASSSWQDQPQHF,TGTGCCAGTTCCAGTTGGCAGGATCAGCCCCAGCATTTT
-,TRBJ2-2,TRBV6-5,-,CASSLGWLTNTGELFF,TGTGCCAGCAGTTTAGGTTGGCTTACTAACACCGGGGAGCTGTTTTTT
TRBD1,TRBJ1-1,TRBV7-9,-,CASSLLGGVFF,TGTGCCAGCAGCTTATTAGGGGGCGTTTTCTTT
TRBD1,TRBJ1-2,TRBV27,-,CASSFSGQGALGYTF,TGTGCCAGCAGTTTCTCCGGCCAGGGGGCTTTAGGCTACACCTTC
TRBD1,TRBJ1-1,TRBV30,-,CAWSTGAPEAFF,TGTGCCTGGAGTACAGGGGCGCCTGAAGCTTTCTTT
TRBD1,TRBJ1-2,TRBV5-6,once,CASSRQQGVYGYTF,TGTGCCAGCAGTCGCCAACAGGGGGTCTATGGCTACACCTTC
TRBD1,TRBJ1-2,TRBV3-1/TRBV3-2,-,CASSQRTGSLQGDGYTF,TGTGCCAGCAGCCAAAGGACAGGGAGTCTCCAAGGCGATGGCTACACCTTC
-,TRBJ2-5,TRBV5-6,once,CASSLSTIPGETQYF,TGTGCCAGCAGCCTTTCCACAATCCCAGGGGAGACCCAGTACTTC
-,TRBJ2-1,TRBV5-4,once,CASSLLAADNEQFF,TGTGCCAGCAGCTTGTTAGCGGCAGACAATGAGCAGTTCTTC
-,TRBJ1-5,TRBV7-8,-,CASSLEQGGNQPQHF,TGTGCCAGCAGCTTAGAACAGGGAGGCAATCAGCCCCAGCATTTT
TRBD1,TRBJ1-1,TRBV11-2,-,CASSLTRTGGEAFF,TGTGCCAGCAGCTTAACACGGACAGGGGGCGAAGCTTTCTTT
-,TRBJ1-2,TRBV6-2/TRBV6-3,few,CASTPRGGNYGYTF,TGTGCCAGCACCCCCCGTGGGGGTAACTATGGCTACACCTTC
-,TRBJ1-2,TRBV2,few,CASSDSGSYGYTF,TGTGCCAGCAGTGATTCGGGGAGCTATGGCTACACCTTC
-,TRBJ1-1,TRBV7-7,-,CASSLGRNTEAFF,TGTGCTAGCAGCTTAGGACGGAACACTGAAGCTTTCTTT
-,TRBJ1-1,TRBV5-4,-,CASSLGPANTEAFF,TGTGCCAGCAGCTTGGGCCCGGCGAACACTGAAGCTTTCTTT
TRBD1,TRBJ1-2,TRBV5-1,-,CASSLALTGVDGYTF,TGCGCCAGCAGCTTGGCCCTTACAGGGGTCGATGGCTACACCTTC
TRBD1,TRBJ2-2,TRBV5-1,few,CASSLGTGGTGELFF,TGCGCCAGCAGCTTAGGGACAGGGGGAACCGGGGAGCTGTTTTTT
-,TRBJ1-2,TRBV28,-,CASSFAVAYNYGYTF,TGTGCCAGCAGTTTTGCAGTTGCCTATAACTATGGCTACACCTTC
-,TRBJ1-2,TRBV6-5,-,CASSYGVGTYGYTF,TGTGCCAGCAGTTACGGGGTTGGGACCTATGGCTACACCTTC
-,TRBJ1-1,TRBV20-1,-,CSAPRSGEAFF,TGCAGTGCCCCCCGGTCAGGGGAAGCTTTCTTT
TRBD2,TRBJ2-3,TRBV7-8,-,CASSLEGLAESPRTQYF,TGTGCCAGCAGCTTAGAGGGACTAGCGGAATCCCCGAGGACGCAGTATTTT
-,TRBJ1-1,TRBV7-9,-,CASSPRTGNTEAFF,TGTGCCAGCAGCCCAAGGACGGGAAACACTGAAGCTTTCTTT
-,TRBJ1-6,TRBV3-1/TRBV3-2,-,CASRLTGPNSPLHF,TGTGCCAGCAGACTCACAGGTCCCAATTCACCCCTCCACTTT